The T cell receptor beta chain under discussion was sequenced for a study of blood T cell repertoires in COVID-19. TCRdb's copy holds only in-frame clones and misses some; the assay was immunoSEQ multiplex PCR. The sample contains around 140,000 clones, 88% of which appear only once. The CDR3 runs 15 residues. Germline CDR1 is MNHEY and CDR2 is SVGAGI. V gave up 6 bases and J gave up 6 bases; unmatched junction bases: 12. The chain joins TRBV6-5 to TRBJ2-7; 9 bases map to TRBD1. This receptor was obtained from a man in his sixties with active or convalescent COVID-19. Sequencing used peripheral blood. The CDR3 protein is CASRSGTGLVSEQYF. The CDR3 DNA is TGTGCCAGCAGGAGTGGGACAGGGTTGGTCTCCGAGCAGTACTTC.